Included here is one T cell receptor beta chain sequence, with context. Its antigen is not identified. This sample is drawn from a study of blood T cells in healthy people across ages. As for the study in general: Capture by template switching was about one barcoded beta molecule per two T cells.

The authors ran a second PCR of about 6 to 11 cycles using a sample-barcoded 5' primer and a J-beta primer mix. From each sample, at least 2.5 million paired-end reads containing CDR3 were obtained. TCRdb recomputed calls from the 5' RACE reads with MiXCR, one row per CDR3 protein. The sample yields 1.2 million to 1.5 million distinct CDR3 sequences, 59% seen once. Study results and caveats: Roughly linearly, TCR beta diversity per million T cells fell as age increased. Estimates based on one million T cells were treated as lower bounds.

Material: blood. This TCR was sampled from a man aged 18 to 30 in good health.

CDR3: CAISESPRAQYF. In DNA form, the CDR3 reads TGTGCCATCAGTGAGTCCCCGAGGGCCCAGTACTTC. The chain couples TRBV10-3 to TRBJ2-5; maybe TRBD2 (5 bases). The ends were cut back, 0 bases at V and 9 bases at J, with 8 bases in the middle. The germline gives CDR1 ENHRY, CDR2 SYGVKD. The CDR3 has 12 amino acids.